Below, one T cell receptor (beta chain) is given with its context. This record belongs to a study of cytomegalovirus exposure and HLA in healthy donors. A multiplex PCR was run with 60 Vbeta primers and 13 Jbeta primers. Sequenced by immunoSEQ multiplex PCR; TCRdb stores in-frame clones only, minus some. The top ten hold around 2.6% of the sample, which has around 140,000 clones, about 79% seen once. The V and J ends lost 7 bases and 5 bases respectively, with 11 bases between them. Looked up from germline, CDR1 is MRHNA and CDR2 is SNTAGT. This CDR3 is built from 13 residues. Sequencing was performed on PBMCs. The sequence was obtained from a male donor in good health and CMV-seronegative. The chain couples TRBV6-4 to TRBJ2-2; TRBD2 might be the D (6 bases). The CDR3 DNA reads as TGTGCCAGCACGAGGCGGGAAACCGGGGAGCTGTTTTTT. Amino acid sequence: CASTRRETGELFF.